This T cell receptor (beta chain) comes out of a study of T cells after yellow fever vaccination. Trimming took 3 bases from V and 5 from J; bases not matched to a gene: 4. In germline, CDR1 is SGHRS, CDR2 YFSETQ. The CDR3 is 14 residues long. TCRdb reanalysed the 5' RACE reads using MiXCR and keeps one entry per CDR3 protein. The sample has 450,000 to 550,000 distinct CDR3 sequences, 20% to 25% seen once. The source is a man aged 18 to 30 who received the YFV17D yellow fever vaccine. This sample comprised PBMCs, obtained roughly 20 days after the first yellow fever vaccination. The chain carries TRBV5-1 and TRBJ1-4; 7 bases are shared with TRBD1. The CDR3, as DNA: TGCGCCAGCAGCTCAGGGGGTGGAAATGAAAAACTGTTTTTT. It is translated as CASSSGGGNEKLFF.